The T cell receptor beta chain under discussion was sequenced for a study of long-term antiretroviral therapy in people with HIV. The V end was cut by 4 bases, the J end by 4 bases, with 19 bases between. Germline V gives CDR1 SGHRS, CDR2 YFSETQ. CDR3 length: 16 amino acids. Version v3.0 of the immunoSEQ assay was performed at survey level. Data came from immunoSEQ multiplex PCR; TCRdb stores just in-frame clones and leaves some out. Of about 28,000 clones in the sample, about 86% were seen once. The specimen comprised unsorted PBMCs, sampled 0.8 years after starting antiretroviral therapy. The chain combines TRBV5-1 with TRBJ2-3, with D tentatively TRBD1 or TRBD2 (7 bases each). This clonotype was obtained from a woman aged 25 to 39 with HIV. The CDR3 bases are TGCGCCAGCAGCCGAAAGACAGGGAGGGTTTCAGATACGCAGTATTTT. It codes for CASSRKTGRVSDTQYF. Using reference TRBV5-1 and TRBJ2-3 for the parts outside the CDR3, the full variable domain is KAGVTQTPRYLIKTRGQQVTLSCSPISGHRSVSWYQQTPGQGLQFLFEYFSETQRNKGNFPGRFSGRQFSNSRSEMNVSTLELGDSALYLCASSRKTGRVSDTQYFGPGTRLTVL.